Included here is one T cell receptor (beta chain) sequence, with context. Its antigen remains unknown. The CDR3 sequence is 16 residues long. The V and J ends lost 1 base and 3 bases, in that order; junction bases with no gene match: 9. Germline-derived CDR1 and CDR2 are DFQATT and SNEGSKA (reference sequence). RNA transcripts were the template for amplifying TCR beta CDR3 regions. The HTBI primer set served for first-round RT-PCR of the TCR CDR3. TCRdb reprocessed the multiplex PCR reads via MiXCR and lists one record per CDR3 protein. The sample includes 600,000 to 850,000 distinct CDR3 sequences, about 19% seen only once; the top ten take approximately 15%. This entry is derived from a study of T cells in Graves' hyperthyroidism and ophthalmopathy. On the study more broadly: Upon initial diagnosis and before any treatment, peripheral blood was collected.

Study observations and caveats: The model foresaw ophthalmopathy a median approximately 6.1 months prior to onset. A model built on 13 V-J features separated ophthalmopathy from stable hyperthyroidism.

A patient was excluded if there was uncontrolled infection, other autoimmune disease, pregnancy or lactation. V gene TRBV20-1 combines with J gene TRBJ1-5; TRBD1 aligns across 7 bases. Sequencing was done on a sample of blood. The source is a woman aged 45 to 65 with Graves' hyperthyroidism that later progressed to Graves' ophthalmopathy. CDR3 protein: CSARGMRQGVNQPQHF. In DNA, the CDR3 is TGCAGTGCTAGAGGGATGCGACAGGGTGTCAATCAGCCCCAGCATTTT.